This TCR beta chain comes out of a study of shared clonotypes between healthy human individuals (dated by TCRdb to 2018 to 2020). As for the study more broadly: Three men and a couple of women, aged 18 to 49 years, made up the cohort. For each donor, three plates each were used for CD4 naive and CD4 memory, two plates were used for CD8 naive, and one plate was used for CD8 memory. Blood TCR repertoires of a handful of healthy adults were deeply sequenced to estimate repertoire size and the extent of clonotype sharing between individuals. Different laboratories and diverse techniques were used to prepare libraries and sequence TCR repertoires, to increase sequencing depth and limit assay-specific biases. Between about 0.8 and 9 billion PBMCs per donor were obtained by leukapheresis. Overall study outcomes, separate from this receptor: The small number of donors limited the genetic and exposure-history diversity represented. Rarefaction of sorted-subset datasets indicated incomplete sequencing despite the large sequencing depth. When four donors were compared, the shared fraction of clonotypes was 5% to 6.5% for naive CD4, approximately 3.3% for naive CD8, 2% to 2.5% for memory CD4, and roughly 0.43% for memory CD8. Only blood was sampled, and tissue TCR repertoires likely differ from those in blood. Based on pairwise subsampling, the degree of clonotype sharing among donors was expected to be affected by sequencing depth. Naive subsets generally had larger estimated clonotype richness than memory subsets. Higher generation probabilities were observed for clonotypes shared by all four sorted-subset donors than for non-shared clonotypes.

V lost 5 bases and J lost 3 bases, and the count of bases not matched to a germline gene is 8. From cysteine to phenylalanine, the CDR3 is 15 amino acids long. The sequence is cut down to CDR3 DNA, 45 bases in frame from base 1. Taken from the germline V gene (reference sequence), the CDR1 and CDR2 loops are PRHDT and FYEKMQ. To note about this clone: It lacks a known antigen. No much larger clonotype is one base removed from it; base qualities were not supplied.

Using the deep immunoSEQ assay, TCR CDR3 regions were amplified from genomic DNA by multiplex PCR. Extracted genomic DNA from each cell subset was distributed evenly across all wells of several immunoSEQ 96-well plates, and each plate was treated as a replicate. For sorted subsets, each replicate PCR was loaded with around 220 ng genomic DNA, equivalent to about 30,000 T cell genomes. The purified libraries were quantified using a Qubit 3.0 fluorometer, sized with a Bioanalyzer 2100, and then quantified again using the KAPA Library Quantification kit. A separate single-read 150-cycle Illumina NextSeq 550 flow cell was used to sequence each immunoSEQ 96-well plate. In the original analysis: Because only junctional sequences without quality scores were contained in the immunoSEQ output, filtering matching that applied to full-length reads could not be performed. Sequences were annotated with PyIR, a Python wrapper for IgBLAST v1.9, using IMGT germline references to assign V/J genes and CDR3. Any read was removed if the V/J assignment was weak (E-value above 1e-6), the CDR3 was missing, or the read contained stop codons, out-of-frame junctions, or ambiguous translated residues. V3J clonotypes were defined by identical inferred V gene, J gene, and CDR3 amino acid sequence. The percentage overlap between two repertoires was calculated by dividing the number of shared unique clonotypes by the size of the smaller repertoire. Richness of each repertoire was evaluated using RTK rarefaction, the Chao1 estimator, and Recon v2.1 estimates of unobserved clonotypes. Generation probabilities were computed with OLGA for all TCRbeta clonotypes obtained by the gDNA method from several donors. The table was pulled from immuneACCESS by TCRdb, which kept in-frame rearrangements only. Such tables lose some clones; where checked, under half of the loss comes from unresolved V genes, and the rest has no known cause. V and J calls and clone size are given by that table; D and trimming were obtained from the DNA. The sample yields 2 million to 2.5 million clones; 85% to 95% were counted once. About 0.39% of the sample belongs to the ten largest clones.

Donors were healthy HIV-negative adults with no recently reported acute infections or vaccinations. Every donor was a Caucasian adult living in Nashville, Tennessee, USA. Magnetic negative selection was used to enrich CD4+ T cells, after which naive cells were positively selected on CD45RA and the negative fraction became the memory subset. After blood collection by leukapheresis, PBMCs were isolated using Ficoll-Histopaque density gradient centrifugation and then cryopreserved in the vapor phase of liquid nitrogen. Purity and quantity of every magnetically sorted T cell population were checked by analytical flow cytometry. Genomic DNA was isolated from every sorted fraction and measured by UV absorbance on a Nanodrop 2000c.

This receptor was identified in a man younger than 35 in good health. Some clones in this sample may be carry-over from other donors' samples. Material: naive CD4+ T cells from PBMCs. Taken with the paper, the label for cell subset or site translates to: CD45RA+ positively selected. Here the chain combines TRBV13 and TRBJ2-7, with 9 bases aligning to TRBD2. The CDR3 sequence is CASSPSSGTHYEQYF. The bases read TGTGCCAGCAGCCCCTCTAGCGGGACCCACTACGAGCAGTACTTC.